Below, 14 T cell receptor beta chains from the same sample are listed, as sequenced in a study of T cell changes during pregnancy in multiple sclerosis. The repertoire was sequenced with immunoSEQ multiplex PCR; TCRdb's copy has only in-frame clones and lacks some. The sample has under 110,000 clones; about 90% are singletons. The source material was peripheral blood, sampled before pregnancy. The receptors shown here come from a female donor with multiple sclerosis, enrolled in a pregnancy study.

This clone was observed a handful of times. The chain joins TRBV7-9 to TRBJ2-7; maybe TRBD1 (5 bases). V lost 5 bases, J lost 5 bases, and 7 bases lay in between. Germline CDR1 reads SEHNR; CDR2 reads FQNEAQ (reference sequence). The CDR3 runs to 11 residues. The CDR3 protein is CASSRGDEQYF. The CDR3 coding sequence is TGTGCCAGCAGCAGGGGCGACGAGCAGTACTTC.

The J gene is TRBJ1-2, the V gene TRBV27; 8 bases are shared with TRBD1. CDR1 and CDR2 (germline): MNHEY, SMNVEV (reference sequence). This CDR3 contains 13 residues. The ends lost 5 bases at V and 6 bases at J; junction bases unmatched: 5. Here the CDR3 DNA reads TGTGCCAGCAGTCCCCCGACAGGGGATGGCTACACCTTC. Translated: CASSPPTGDGYTF.

The chain has TRBV6-1 and TRBJ1-6; D perhaps matches TRBD1 (6 bases). The V gene lost 5 bases and the J gene lost 9 bases, with 17 bases spanning the gap. CDR1 and CDR2 (germline): MNHNS, SASEGT. The CDR3 sequence is 15 residues long. The CDR3 region has the DNA TGTGCCAGCAGTCTAATCCTGGACAGAACTTCACCCCTCCACTTT. This sequence encodes CASSLILDRTSPLHF.

In regard to this clone: Distinct nucleotide sequences in the sample also encode this CDR3. The rearrangement uses TRBV7-9 and TRBJ1-1, with 8 bases aligning to TRBD1. Trimming at V came to 5 bases and at J to 10 bases, leaving 6 bases not matched to a gene. Germline CDR1 is SEHNR and CDR2 is FQNEAQ (reference sequence). There are 12 residues in the CDR3. The chain's CDR3 is CASSQGQGRAFF. In DNA form, the CDR3 reads TGTGCCAGCAGCCAAGGACAGGGAAGAGCTTTCTTT.

The J gene is TRBJ2-1, the V gene TRBV2, with D possibly TRBD1 on 6 matching bases. Trimming shortened V by 7 bases and J by 0 bases, and 7 bases separated the two germline ends. The germline CDR1 and CDR2 sequences are SNHLY and FYNNEI. This CDR3 spans 13 amino acids. This chain's CDR3 is CASTRGSYNEQFF. As DNA, the CDR3 is TGTGCCAGCACCAGGGGCTCCTACAATGAGCAGTTCTTC.

This clone was found once. This chain links TRBV7-2 with TRBJ2-7, with a tentative D call TRBD1 (8 bases). The CDR3 totals 14 residues. V was shortened by 6 bases and J by 4 bases, with 16 bases between the two germline ends. Germline lookup yields CDR1 SGHTA and CDR2 FQGNSA. The CDR3 DNA follows: TGTGCCAGCAGGTCACAGGGGGGACTATACGAGCAGTACTTC. Its protein product is CASRSQGGLYEQYF.

To note about this clone: The sample carries other DNA sequences with the same CDR3. The rearrangement uses TRBV9 and TRBJ1-6; 7 nucleotides agree with TRBD1. Germline values: CDR1 SGDLS, CDR2 YYNGEE. The length of the CDR3 is 14 residues. With V trimmed by 2 bases and J by 4 bases, 0 bases remained unmatched. Here the CDR3 DNA reads TGTGCCAGCAGCGTGGGACAGTATAATTCACCCCTCCACTTT. Amino acids: CASSVGQYNSPLHF.

In regard to this clone: The germline gene is not matched at one end of the junction; a read error may be the cause. The chain uses TRBV7-7 and TRBJ2-5; D possibly corresponds to TRBD2 (6 bases). The CDR3 consists of 15 residues. Germline CDR1 SSHAT, CDR2 FNYEAQ (reference sequence). The CDR3 region is CASSLAQGTLETQYF. As DNA, the CDR3 is TGTGCTAGCAGCTTAGCGCAAGGGACTCTAGAGACCCAGTACTTC.

The chain uses TRBV10-3 and TRBJ1-5, with D possibly matching TRBD1 (5 bases). Germline-derived CDR1 and CDR2 are ENHRY and SYGVKD. V dropped 6 bases and J dropped 3 bases, with 9 bases sitting between them. The CDR3 spans 13 residues. The CDR3 bases are TGTGCCATCAGGCAGGGCCTCAATCAGCCCCAGCATTTT. Translated, it gives CAIRQGLNQPQHF.

The rearrangement joins TRBV27 to TRBJ2-7; D is unclear. From germline, CDR1 is MNHEY and CDR2 SMNVEV (reference sequence). V shed 4 bases and J shed 1 base, with 14 bases lying between them. This CDR3 comprises 15 residues. The CDR3 reads CASSSAGRQSYEQYF. The DNA of the CDR3 is TGTGCCAGCAGTTCGGCAGGTCGCCAGTCCTACGAGCAGTACTTC.

The chain has TRBV2 and TRBJ1-2; D perhaps matches TRBD1 (5 bases). The CDR3 is 12 amino acids. Germline-derived CDR1 and CDR2 are SNHLY and FYNNEI. V shed 7 bases and J shed 4 bases, with 10 bases lying between them. Here the CDR3 reads CASNTGIYGYTF. CDR3 nucleotide sequence: TGTGCCAGCAACACAGGAATCTATGGCTACACCTTC. Full variable domain (remainder filled in from reference TRBV2 and TRBJ1-2): EPEVTQTPSHQVTQMGQEVILRCVPISNHLYFYWYRQILGQKVEFLVSFYNNEISEKSEIFDDQFSVERPDGSNFTLKIRSTKLEDSAMYFCASNTGIYGYTFGSGTRLTVV.

The chain employs TRBV6-4 and TRBJ2-2, with 7 nucleotides matching TRBD1. Trimming at V came to 4 bases and at J to 5 bases, leaving 4 bases not matched to a gene. Germline V lookup: CDR1 MRHNA, CDR2 SNTAGT. The CDR3 length is 14 residues. The CDR3 DNA reads as TGTGCCAGCAGTGTACAGGGGTGGACCGGGGAGCTGTTTTTT. Protein sequence: CASSVQGWTGELFF.

The chain has TRBV18 and TRBJ1-1, with D maybe TRBD1 (6 bases). CDR1 and CDR2 (germline): KGHSH, LQKENI. Trimming stripped 1 base from V and 3 bases from J, with 24 bases between. CDR3 length equals 19 residues. The CDR3 region has the DNA TGTGCCAGCTCACCACTCCCGGACAGTATGGGGGGGGCCTACACTGAAGCTTTCTTT. Translating gives CASSPLPDSMGGAYTEAFF. Looking up the rest from reference TRBV18 and TRBJ1-1 gives the full variable domain: NAGVMQNPRHLVRRRGQEARLRCSPMKGHSHVYWYRQLPEEGLKFMVYLQKENIIDESGMPKERFSAEFPKEGPSILRIQQVVRGDSAAYFCASSPLPDSMGGAYTEAFFGQGTRLTVV.

This chain joins TRBV11-3 and TRBJ1-3; D is perhaps TRBD1 (6 bases). The ends were cut back, 2 bases at V and 3 bases at J, with 17 bases in the middle. Germline lookup yields CDR1 SGHNT and CDR2 YENEEA. There are 17 residues in the CDR3. CDR3 sequence reads: CASSLMGQGDRGNTIYF. DNA for the CDR3: TGTGCCAGCAGCTTAATGGGACAAGGGGATCGTGGAAACACCATATATTTT.